This TCR beta chain was sequenced in a study of blood T cell repertoires in COVID-19. Study context: Acute and convalescent COVID-19 specimens originated in the United States, Italy and Spain.

This CDR3 spans 14 amino acids. J lost 4 bases, V lost 4 bases, and 6 bases had no gene match. Germline values: CDR1 SGHKS, CDR2 YYEKEE (reference sequence). Libraries were prepared by immunoSEQ multiplex PCR; TCRdb keeps only in-frame clonotypes and omits some of them. Of roughly 70,000 clones in the sample, roughly 71% are singletons; the top ten hold 15%. The chain has TRBV5-5 and TRBJ2-7; 9 bases are a match to TRBD1. Sequenced input: peripheral blood. The TCR sequence derives from a man in his sixties with COVID-19, enrolled during active disease. The CDR3 region has the DNA TGTGCCAGCAGCCCCGGGACAGGGTTATACGAGCAGTACTTC. It is translated as CASSPGTGLYEQYF.